This record looks at one T cell receptor beta chain sequence and its context. Its target is not known. The data were produced by immunoSEQ multiplex PCR, yet TCRdb's version contains in-frame clones alone and is incomplete. The sample yields 36,000 or so clones, roughly 80% seen once. The data belong to a study of OX40 agonist ivuxolimab in advanced cancers. Study-level findings and limits: Nonresponders, in some cases, also had low normalized T-cell clonal expansion. Expanded clones tended on average to be more numerous among CD8+ T cells than CD4+. Clones of CD4+ and CD8+ blood T cells grew by week 6 at doses of 0.1 to 3.0 mg/kg.

The V gene's germline CDR1 is MNHEY and CDR2 SMNVEV (reference sequence). With 5 bases clipped from V and 5 bases from J, the junction kept 14 bases outside the gene matches. CDR3 length: 16 residues. The chain joins TRBV27 to TRBJ2-5, with 7 nucleotides matching TRBD1. The sequencing used CD4+ or CD8+ T cells sorted from blood, collected in a trial of the OX40 agonist ivuxolimab. This TCR was recovered from an adult with an advanced solid tumor such as melanoma, head and neck, liver or kidney cancer. Here the CDR3 reads CASSPLQGLWRETQYF. As DNA, the CDR3 is TGTGCCAGCAGTCCCCTACAGGGGCTGTGGAGGGAGACCCAGTACTTC.